These T cell receptor beta chains were read from a single sample in a study of blood T cell repertoires in COVID-19. Only in-frame clones appear in the TCRdb table, and some are missing; sequencing was by immunoSEQ multiplex PCR. Of 150,000 to 200,000 clones listed, about 86% are singletons. Sequenced input: peripheral blood. Every receptor here comes from a man in his late teens or twenties with active or convalescent COVID-19. CDR3s include the opening cysteine and the closing phenylalanine or tryptophan. The D gene is left open where the match is weak. Rows may omit the clone size; those that give it use once, few, many or a size class.

v_gene,j_gene,abundance,d_gene,CDR3aa,CDR3nt
TRBV18,TRBJ2-3,NA,NA,CASSRVSDTQYF,TGTGCCAGCTCTCGGGTATCAGATACGCAGTATTTT
TRBV3-1/TRBV3-2,TRBJ2-3,once,NA,CASSQSGTDTQYF,TGTGCCAGCAGCCAGTCGGGCACAGATACGCAGTATTTT
TRBV4-2,TRBJ2-1,NA,TRBD1,CASSQDPRQGMLNEQFF,TGTGCCAGCAGCCAAGATCCCCGACAGGGGATGTTGAATGAGCAGTTCTTC
TRBV25-1,TRBJ2-4,few,TRBD1,CASSVTGGRIQYF,TGTGCCAGCAGCGTGACAGGGGGCCGCATTCAGTACTTC
TRBV7-2,TRBJ1-5,NA,TRBD1,CASSPGQAGNQPQHF,TGTGCCAGCAGCCCCGGACAGGCCGGCAATCAGCCCCAGCATTTT
TRBV3-1/TRBV3-2,TRBJ2-5,NA,TRBD1,CASSPARQGIRRETQYF,TGTGCCAGCAGCCCCGCTAGACAGGGTATTCGCCGAGAGACCCAGTACTTC
TRBV10-3,TRBJ1-2,NA,NA,CAISEDSTYGYTF,TGTGCCATCAGTGAGGACAGCACCTATGGCTACACCTTC
TRBV18,TRBJ2-2,NA,TRBD2,CASSSQMAGGANTGELFF,TGTGCCAGCTCTTCTCAAATGGCGGGGGGCGCGAACACCGGGGAGCTGTTTTTT
TRBV6-2/TRBV6-3,TRBJ2-5,NA,NA,CASSPPSGTSKETQYF,TGTGCCAGCAGTCCCCCCTCCGGGACATCAAAAGAGACCCAGTACTTC
TRBV27,TRBJ2-3,NA,NA,CASTLSGTLTDTQYF,TGTGCCAGTACCCTAAGCGGGACACTAACAGATACGCAGTATTTT
TRBV2,TRBJ2-7,NA,TRBD1,CASRRDRVSEQYF,TGTGCCAGCAGGAGGGACAGGGTAAGCGAGCAGTACTTC
TRBV5-1,TRBJ2-1,once,TRBD2,CASSLQGLAGYYNEQFF,TGCGCCAGCAGCTTGCAGGGACTAGCGGGGTACTACAATGAGCAGTTCTTC
TRBV7-9,TRBJ2-3,NA,TRBD1,CASSPWAGGDTDTQYF,TGTGCCAGCAGCCCCTGGGCAGGGGGCGACACAGATACGCAGTATTTT
TRBV7-2,TRBJ1-1,NA,NA,CASSPRFINGVPFF,TGTGCCAGCAGCCCCCGTTTTATAAACGGTGTGCCTTTCTTT
TRBV5-5,TRBJ2-5,NA,TRBD2,CASSLFPTSVGHETQYF,TGTGCCAGCAGCTTGTTCCCGACTAGCGTGGGTCACGAGACCCAGTACTTC
TRBV19,TRBJ2-2,NA,NA,CASSPADWFNTGELFF,TGTGCCAGTAGCCCAGCAGACTGGTTCAACACCGGGGAGCTGTTTTTT
TRBV7-2,TRBJ2-3,NA,TRBD2,CASSLVFRTSGSTDTQYF,TGTGCCAGCAGCTTAGTGTTTAGGACTAGCGGTAGCACAGATACGCAGTATTTT
TRBV28,TRBJ1-1,NA,NA,CASIHRGNTEAFF,TGTGCCAGCATACATCGGGGGAACACTGAAGCTTTCTTT
TRBV5-8,TRBJ1-2,NA,TRBD1,CASSLLRQGGYTF,TGTGCCAGCAGCTTGTTGCGACAGGGTGGCTACACCTTC
TRBV6-5,TRBJ1-1,NA,NA,CASRLEYRGTEAFF,TGTGCCAGCAGGCTAGAGTACCGGGGCACTGAAGCTTTCTTT
TRBV28,TRBJ1-1,NA,NA,CASSSLQIYTEAFF,TGTGCCAGCAGTTCTCTACAGATTTACACTGAAGCTTTCTTT
TRBV19,TRBJ1-3,NA,TRBD1,CASSPLTGISGNTIYF,TGTGCCAGTAGTCCGTTGACAGGGATCTCTGGAAACACCATATATTTT
TRBV5-1,TRBJ2-2,NA,NA,CASSLPGSGTGELFF,TGCGCCAGCAGCTTACCCGGGTCGGGCACCGGGGAGCTGTTTTTT
TRBV4-1,TRBJ2-2,once,NA,CASSQGVAGLTGELFF,TGCGCCAGCAGCCAAGGCGTGGCGGGCCTAACCGGGGAGCTGTTTTTT
TRBV6-6,TRBJ2-4,NA,NA,CASSYESRGAKNIQYF,TGTGCCAGCAGTTACGAGTCCAGGGGTGCCAAAAACATTCAGTACTTC
TRBV30,TRBJ2-1,NA,NA,CAWSPLWQFF,TGTGCCTGGAGCCCTCTCTGGCAGTTCTTC
TRBV14,TRBJ2-1,NA,TRBD2,CASSPPRLAGGDEQFF,TGTGCCAGCAGCCCCCCAAGGCTTGCGGGGGGCGATGAGCAGTTCTTC
TRBV4-1,TRBJ2-1,NA,TRBD2,CASSQKTSGNEQFF,TGCGCCAGCAGCCAGAAGACTAGCGGCAATGAGCAGTTCTTC
TRBV19,TRBJ1-1,NA,NA,CASRSSRTASEAFF,TGTGCCAGTAGGTCAAGCCGGACAGCGTCTGAAGCTTTCTTT
TRBV10-1,TRBJ1-1,once,NA,CATPTGENTEAFF,TGCGCCACACCGACAGGAGAAAACACTGAAGCTTTCTTT
TRBV9,TRBJ1-1,once,NA,CASTPTTTGLPEAFF,TGTGCCAGCACCCCAACTACTACAGGGTTACCTGAAGCTTTCTTT
TRBV5-1,TRBJ2-1,NA,TRBD2,CASSLLPPGGYEQFF,TGCGCCAGCAGCCTGTTACCGCCGGGAGGCTATGAGCAGTTCTTC
TRBV5-5,TRBJ2-3,NA,NA,CASSVPSTDTQYF,TGTGCCAGCAGCGTTCCTAGCACAGATACGCAGTATTTT
TRBV12-3/TRBV12-4,TRBJ2-2,once,NA,CASSLVGTGELFF,TGTGCCAGCAGTTTAGTCGGGACCGGGGAGCTGTTTTTT
TRBV6-1,TRBJ2-1,NA,TRBD2,CASSVSGTSGSFMYDEQFF,TGTGCCAGCAGTGTATCCGGGACTAGCGGGAGTTTCATGTATGATGAGCAGTTCTTC
TRBV12-3/TRBV12-4,TRBJ1-4,NA,NA,CASSALANEKLFF,TGTGCCAGCAGTGCCCTAGCTAATGAAAAACTGTTTTTT
TRBV29-1,TRBJ2-3,NA,TRBD2,CSLAGGPAVGDTQYF,TGCAGCCTAGCGGGAGGCCCAGCCGTCGGAGATACGCAGTATTTT
TRBV7-2,TRBJ2-5,NA,TRBD1,CASRMDRGQETQYF,TGTGCCAGCAGAATGGACAGGGGTCAAGAGACCCAGTACTTC
TRBV3-1/TRBV3-2,TRBJ2-3,once,TRBD1,CASSKLSGQGVPDTQYF,TGTGCCAGCAGCAAACTCTCGGGACAGGGGGTCCCAGATACGCAGTATTTT
TRBV24-1,TRBJ2-3,NA,TRBD2,CATSDATVAGGSTDTQYF,TGTGCCACCAGTGACGCGACCGTGGCGGGAGGCTCGACAGATACGCAGTATTTT
TRBV2,TRBJ1-1,NA,TRBD1,CAGVAQGKNTEAFF,TGTGCCGGAGTCGCACAGGGGAAAAACACTGAAGCTTTCTTT
TRBV6-2/TRBV6-3,TRBJ1-5,NA,NA,CASSYPRHESNQPQHF,TGTGCCAGCAGTTACCCGAGACACGAGAGCAATCAGCCCCAGCATTTT
TRBV18,TRBJ1-1,NA,NA,CASSFTQLRYTEAFF,TGTGCCAGCTCATTTACCCAGTTGAGGTACACTGAAGCTTTCTTT
TRBV6-5,TRBJ1-1,NA,NA,CASSVRRGREAFF,TGTGCCAGCTCAGTTAGAAGAGGGCGAGAAGCTTTCTTT
TRBV29-1,TRBJ2-1,NA,NA,CSGLYNEQFF,TGCAGCGGACTCTACAATGAGCAGTTCTTC
TRBV5-1,TRBJ2-7,NA,NA,CASSLTGTEQYF,TGCGCCAGCAGCTTGACAGGAACAGAGCAGTACTTC
TRBV27,TRBJ1-4,NA,TRBD1,CASSLCPGQDPTNEKLFF,TGTGCCAGCAGTTTATGTCCGGGACAGGACCCAACTAATGAAAAACTGTTTTTT
TRBV5-6,TRBJ2-3,NA,TRBD2,CASSTGLAPGTQYF,TGTGCCAGCAGCACGGGACTAGCCCCCGGGACGCAGTATTTT
TRBV2,TRBJ1-6,NA,NA,CASSLSSYNSPLHF,TGTGCCAGCAGCCTTTCCAGTTATAATTCACCCCTCCACTTT
TRBV16,TRBJ1-1,NA,NA,CASSQSPGDTEAFF,TGTGCCAGCAGCCAATCTCCAGGGGACACTGAAGCTTTCTTT
TRBV5-5,TRBJ2-3,NA,NA,CASSVGWETQYF,TGTGCCAGCAGCGTCGGTTGGGAGACGCAGTATTTT
TRBV7-9,TRBJ2-5,NA,TRBD2,CASRLPGLAIETQYF,TGTGCCAGCCGCTTACCGGGACTAGCGATTGAGACCCAGTACTTC
TRBV23-1,TRBJ1-5,NA,NA,CASRGAYQPQHF,TGCGCCAGCAGGGGCGCGTATCAGCCCCAGCATTTT